This TCR beta chain comes out of a study of cytotoxic CD8 clonotypes in ibrutinib-treated CLL. The overall study: The patients comprised 10 to 12 relapsed/refractory and around 14 treatment-naive cases, roughly 18 IGHV unmutated. After a median of almost 70 months, roughly 15 patients stayed remitted and around 12 progressed; responses had been partial in roughly 25 and complete in 2.

As regards this clone: Its antigen is currently unknown.

The method was immunoSEQ multiplex PCR; TCRdb's version includes in-frame clones alone and lacks a portion of them. The sample lists around 16,000 clones; about 65% were seen once. Study results and caveats: Public clonotypes, found uncommonly, either contracted or stayed stable on treatment. Patients with sustained remission and those progressing were sampled at differing times.

Per germline, CDR1 SEHNR and CDR2 FQNEAQ (reference sequence). The CDR3 runs 12 residues. With 3 bases removed from V and 6 bases from J, the gap between germline ends came to 8 bases. The chain is built from TRBV7-9 and TRBJ1-2; D call uncertain. Sequences were derived from PBMCs, sampled before ibrutinib treatment. This TCR was sampled from a human donor with chronic lymphocytic leukemia. CDR3 residues: CASSLALDGYTF. For the CDR3, the DNA is TGTGCCAGCAGCTTGGCGTTGGATGGCTACACCTTC.